This T cell receptor beta chain was sequenced in a study of response to subunit inactivated influenza vaccine. This CDR3 is 12 amino acids long. CDR1 and CDR2 (germline): SNHLY, FYNNEI. Trimming pared 9 bases from V and 6 bases from J, leaving 12 bases between. TCRdb ran MiXCR on the RT-PCR reads and lists one entry per CDR3 protein. The table lists roughly 620,000 distinct CDR3 sequences, around 11% of them singletons. The sample also formed part of further work on T cells expressing NK-cell markers. That investigation notes: As the method of synthesis, 5'RACE template switching with UMIs yielded TCR beta cDNA. Of eight sequenced donors, seven were HCMV-seropositive and one HCMV-seronegative. The study found dominant NKG2C+ clonotypes at about 1.0-8% of CD8+ T cells in 5 or 6 donors. Where a handful of donors were concerned, these clonotypes also led the CD3+CD56-NKG2C+ fraction.

V is TRBV2 and J is TRBJ2-4; D possibly corresponds to TRBD1 (5 bases). Source: PBMCs from blood, taken on the day of vaccination. The clonotype was recovered from a man over 45 who received an inactivated influenza vaccine. CDR3 sequence: CASQGNGNIQYF. The CDR3 DNA reads as TGTGCCAGTCAGGGAAATGGAAACATTCAGTACTTC.